One sample yielded the 23 T cell receptor beta chains listed below, sequenced in a study of blood T cells in healthy people across ages. A sample-barcoded 5' primer and a J-beta primer mix were used in a second PCR of roughly 6 to 11 cycles. Using its own MiXCR run on the 5' RACE reads, TCRdb lists one record per CDR3 protein. The table records approximately 960,000 distinct CDR3 sequences, almost 30% of them present only once. This sample was shared with a second study, whose subject was T cells of mothers and their children.

Material: blood. Receptors were obtained from a woman between 40 and 50 years old in good health.

V is TRBV5-1 and J is TRBJ1-2, with a tentative D call TRBD1 (6 bases). This CDR3 is built from 15 residues. Germline CDR1 SGHRS, CDR2 YFSETQ. V lost 0 bases and J 6 bases, leaving 15 bases between the germline ends. In nucleotides, the CDR3 is TGCGCCAGCAGCTTGGATAGGGGGGGCGTAGATGGCTACACCTTC. This translates into CASSLDRGGVDGYTF. Drawing the rest from reference TRBV5-1 and TRBJ1-2, the complete variable domain is KAGVTQTPRYLIKTRGQQVTLSCSPISGHRSVSWYQQTPGQGLQFLFEYFSETQRNKGNFPGRFSGRQFSNSRSEMNVSTLELGDSALYLCASSLDRGGVDGYTFGSGTRLTVV.

This clonotype was counted at least ten times. The V call is TRBV7-6, the J call TRBJ1-2; no clear D. The V and J ends lost 2 bases and 5 bases respectively, with 15 bases between them. The CDR3 is 15 residues long. From germline, CDR1 is SGHVS and CDR2 FNYEAQ. CDR3 protein: CASSLNIEDVYGYTF. CDR3 DNA sequence: TGTGCCAGCAGCTTAAATATCGAGGACGTTTATGGCTACACCTTC.

A few counts support this clonotype. In DNA, the CDR3 is TGTGCCAGCAGCCCTCCCCACATGAACACTGAAGCTTTCTTT. Translation gives CASSPPHMNTEAFF. The genes are TRBV28 and TRBJ1-1; D uncertain. The CDR3 has 14 amino acids. Germline V gene data show CDR1 as MDHEN and CDR2 as SYDVKM. V was pared by 6 bases and J by 0 bases, with 11 bases between. The full variable domain, completed using reference TRBV28 and TRBJ1-1, is DVKVTQSSRYLVKRTGEKVFLECVQDMDHENMFWYRQDPGLGLRLIYFSYDVKMKEKGDIPEGYSVSREKKERFSLILESASTNQTSMYLCASSPPHMNTEAFFGQGTRLTVV.

The sample holds many counts of this clonotype. The gene calls are TRBV7-9 and TRBJ1-2; D call uncertain. Germline CDR1 SEHNR, CDR2 FQNEAQ (reference sequence). The CDR3 runs to 15 residues. Trimming removed 3 bases at V and 5 bases at J, with 16 bases between. The CDR3 DNA reads as TGTGCCAGCAGCTTTTCCTCCCGAGCGGGGTATGGCTACACCTTC. Amino acid sequence: CASSFSSRAGYGYTF.

To note about this clonotype: A much larger clone lies one base from this, so it may be a read error. V is TRBV6-6 and J is TRBJ2-7, with a tentative D call TRBD2 (6 bases). This CDR3 comprises 13 residues. Germline loops: CDR1 MNHNY, CDR2 SVGAGI (reference sequence). DNA for the CDR3: TGTGCCGGCAGTTACCTAGCGCGCTACGAGCAGTACTTC. This translates into CAGSYLARYEQYF.

This sequence joins TRBV12-3 or TRBV12-4 and TRBJ1-4; 9 bases are shared with TRBD1. J gave up 5 bases and V 11 bases, and 9 bases lay outside the gene matches. The CDR3 is made up of 14 amino acids. CDR3 region: CAVSKTGGNEKLFF. The CDR3 DNA sequence: TGTGCCGTATCAAAGACAGGGGGGAATGAAAAACTGTTTTTT.

This clonotype showed up just a few times. The chain joins TRBV11-2 to TRBJ1-4; 10 bases line up with TRBD1. The CDR3 runs 17 residues. The junction had 9 bases not matched to a gene; V was cut back by 5 bases and J by 3 bases. Per the germline V gene, CDR1 is SGHAT and CDR2 is FQNNGV. The CDR3 spells CASSLPGQGFSNEKLFF. In nucleotides, the CDR3 is TGTGCCAGCAGCCTTCCGGGACAGGGGTTTTCTAATGAAAAACTGTTTTTT.

A note on this clonotype: This may stem from a read error, because a much larger clone lies one nucleotide away. The rearrangement joins TRBV20-1 to TRBJ2-4; 9 nucleotides line up with TRBD2. The end of the DNA is better explained by TRBJ2-7, so the J call may be wrong. The CDR3 is made up of 14 amino acids. Germline assignment: CDR1 DFQATT and CDR2 SNEGSKA (reference sequence). CDR3 DNA: TGCAGTCCGTTAAGCGGGAGGAATGCCTACGAGCAGTACTTC. This codes for CSPLSGRNAYEQYF.

Turning to this clonotype: Being one base from a much bigger clone, this may be a read error. The chain carries TRBV6-2 or TRBV6-3 and TRBJ2-1; a weak D match, TRBD2 (7 bases). Germline assignment: CDR1 MNHEY and CDR2 SVGEGT. This CDR3 is built from 16 residues. CDR3 region: CATQGISSGDYNKQFF. The DNA of the CDR3 is TGTGCCACCCAGGGGATCTCAAGCGGGGATTACAATAAGCAGTTCTTC.

The CDR3 coding sequence is TGCGCCAGCAACCTGGGACTCTCAAACATGTTGGATTTCTATCATGAGCAGTTCTTC. This encodes CASNLGLSNMLDFYHEQFF. The chain couples TRBV5-1 to TRBJ2-1, with D maybe TRBD2 (6 bases). CDR3 length: 19 amino acids. The V gene lost 6 bases and the J gene lost 8 bases, with 33 bases spanning the gap. Germline V CDR1 and CDR2: SGHRS, YFSETQ.

Comment on this clonotype: A much more abundant neighbour one base away suggests this may be a read error. V is TRBV20-1 and J is TRBJ1-5; 8 bases align to TRBD1. The J segment lost 6 bases and the V segment lost 4 bases, leaving 8 bases of the junction unmatched. The CDR3 consists of 14 residues. CDR1 DFQATT and CDR2 SNEGSKA come from the germline V gene (reference sequence). The CDR3 reads CSATRDRGGQPQHF. For the CDR3, the DNA is TGCAGTGCTACGCGCGACAGGGGCGGTCAGCCCCAGCATTTT.

To note about this clonotype: A junction boundary mismatches the germline segment, possibly from a read error. The CDR3 here is CASSPRSCNEQFF. CDR3 DNA: TGTGCCAGCAGCCCCCGTTCCTGCAATGAGCAGTTCTTC. This chain connects TRBV7-2 to TRBJ2-1; D not resolved. The germline gives CDR1 SGHTA, CDR2 FQGNSA. The CDR3 has 13 residues. Together with reference TRBV7-2 and TRBJ2-1, the CDR3 gives the full variable domain: GAGVSQSPSNKVTEKGKDVELRCDPISGHTALYWYRQSLGQGLEFLIYFQGNSAPDKSGLPSDRFSAERTGGSVSTLTIQRTQQEDSAVYLCASSPRSCNEQFFGPGTRLTVL.

This clonotype turned up a few times. A much larger clone lies a single base off, so this may be a read error. The rearrangement joins TRBV29-1 to TRBJ2-7, with D perhaps TRBD2 (5 bases). The germline V gene encodes CDR1 SQVTM and CDR2 ANQGSEA. V shed 0 bases and J shed 5 bases, with 14 bases lying between them. The CDR3 sequence is 14 residues long. In nucleotides, the CDR3 is TGCAGCGTTGAAGAGGGTCCGGGATGGGACGAGCAGTACTTC. Its protein product is CSVEEGPGWDEQYF.

This clonotype has a handful of counts. The DNA of the CDR3 is TGTGCCAGCAGCTGGACAGGGGGGGCATATGGCTACACCTTC. As protein: CASSWTGGAYGYTF. This sequence joins TRBV7-2 and TRBJ1-2; TRBD1 matches at 10 bases. The CDR3 runs to 14 residues. Germline V lookup: CDR1 SGHTA, CDR2 FQGNSA. V shed 4 bases and J 5 bases; nucleotides not matched to a gene: 4.

Many counts were recorded for this clonotype. This chain uses TRBV7-2 with TRBJ1-2; D is possibly TRBD1 (6 bases). The CDR3 extends over 14 amino acids. CDR1 and CDR2 from the germline V gene are SGHTA and FQGNSA. Trimming left V 2 bases short and J 5 bases short, with 12 bases between. CDR3 in amino acids: CASSLTAGEYGYTF. CDR3 nucleotides: TGTGCCAGCAGCTTAACCGCAGGGGAGTATGGCTACACCTTC.

The table lists this clonotype with a few counts. The chain employs TRBV12-3 or TRBV12-4 and TRBJ2-7, with D possibly matching TRBD2 (7 bases). The length of the CDR3 is 14 residues. The ends were cut back, 3 bases at V and 6 bases at J, with 15 bases in the middle. CDR3 nucleotides: TGTGCCAGCAGTTTTGTTCTAGGGGGGGTCGAGCAGTACTTC. This sequence encodes CASSFVLGGVEQYF.

This clonotype showed up many times. The chain joins TRBV7-2 to TRBJ1-2, with TRBD1 matching 7 bases. This CDR3 is built from 13 residues. Germline CDR1 and CDR2: SGHTA and FQGNSA. V shed 5 bases and J 4 bases; nucleotides not matched to a gene: 4. The CDR3 DNA is TGTGCCAGCAGCCCCGGGACAGTCTATGGCTACACCTTC. This codes for CASSPGTVYGYTF.

This clonotype was seen ten or more times. This chain links TRBV29-1 with TRBJ2-7, with D maybe TRBD1 (5 bases). CDR1 and CDR2 from the germline V gene are SQVTM and ANQGSEA. The V end lost 0 bases, the J end lost 2 bases, and 8 bases lay between the germline ends. This CDR3 contains 13 residues. The chain's CDR3 is CSVEEADTYEQYF. The CDR3 coding sequence is TGCAGCGTTGAAGAGGCGGACACCTACGAGCAGTACTTC.

The chain links TRBV21-1 to TRBJ1-5. TRBV21-1 is a pseudogene. The CDR3 runs 15 residues. CDR3 coding DNA: TGTGCCAGCAGCGTAAGCAGGATTAGCAATCAGCCCCAGCATTTT. Protein sequence: CASSVSRISNQPQHF.

V is TRBV10-3 and J is TRBJ2-7; D is unresolved. Germline loops: CDR1 ENHRY, CDR2 SYGVKD. There are 13 residues in the CDR3. Trimming shortened V by 7 bases and J by 0 bases, and 10 bases separated the two germline ends. CDR3 protein: CAITGLDSYEQYF. Written as DNA, the CDR3 is TGTGCCATCACTGGGTTGGACTCCTACGAGCAGTACTTC.

V usage is TRBV6-4 and J usage is TRBJ1-1; D possibly corresponds to TRBD1 (6 bases). CDR3 length: 15 residues. V was shortened by 5 bases and J by 3 bases, with 16 bases between the two germline ends. Germline V lookup: CDR1 MRHNA, CDR2 SNTAGT. The CDR3 bases are TGTGCCAGCAGTCGTAGGGGGGACTCGTACACTGAAGCTTTCTTT. Translating it yields CASSRRGDSYTEAFF.

With regard to this clonotype: A clone one base away is much larger, so this may be a read error. The J gene is TRBJ2-1, the V gene TRBV5-1; no clear D gene. Germline V CDR1 and CDR2: SGHRS, YFSETQ. This CDR3 contains 13 residues. V was pared by 0 bases and J by 10 bases, with 11 bases between. The CDR3 reads CASSLARPYEQFF. The CDR3, as DNA: TGCGCCAGCAGCTTGGCGCGGCCCTACGAGCAGTTCTTC.

Note on this clonotype: Since a much larger clone is just one base distant, this may be a read error. The V call is TRBV3-1, the J call TRBJ2-5, with TRBD2 as a possible D gene (5 bases). V was trimmed by 2 bases and J by 1 base, leaving 8 bases between them. Germline V gives CDR1 LGHDT, CDR2 YNNKEL (reference sequence). The CDR3 sequence is 14 residues long. CDR3 DNA: TGTGCCAGCAGCCAATTGGAGGCCCAAGAGACCCAGTACTTC. It translates to CASSQLEAQETQYF.